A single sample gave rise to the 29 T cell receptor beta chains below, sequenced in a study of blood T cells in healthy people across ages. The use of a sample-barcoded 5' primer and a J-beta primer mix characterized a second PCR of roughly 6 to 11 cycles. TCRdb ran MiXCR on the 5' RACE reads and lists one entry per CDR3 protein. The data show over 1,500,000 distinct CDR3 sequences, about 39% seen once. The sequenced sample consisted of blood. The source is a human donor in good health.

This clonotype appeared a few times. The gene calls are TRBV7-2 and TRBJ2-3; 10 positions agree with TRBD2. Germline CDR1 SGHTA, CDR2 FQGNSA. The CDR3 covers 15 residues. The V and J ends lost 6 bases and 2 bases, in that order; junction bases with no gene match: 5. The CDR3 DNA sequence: TGTGCCAGCAGTCGGACTAGCGGACACACAGATACGCAGTATTTT. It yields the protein CASSRTSGHTDTQYF.

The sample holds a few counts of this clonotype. CDR3 sequence reads: CASSVEVVVGPLPYGYTF. The CDR3 DNA reads TGTGCCAGCAGCGTAGAGGTGGTGGTCGGTCCGCTGCCTTATGGCTACACCTTC. The chain employs TRBV9 and TRBJ1-2, with D unresolved. The CDR3 is made up of 18 amino acids. The V end lost 0 bases, the J end lost 5 bases, and 23 bases lay between the germline ends. Germline assignment: CDR1 SGDLS and CDR2 YYNGEE.

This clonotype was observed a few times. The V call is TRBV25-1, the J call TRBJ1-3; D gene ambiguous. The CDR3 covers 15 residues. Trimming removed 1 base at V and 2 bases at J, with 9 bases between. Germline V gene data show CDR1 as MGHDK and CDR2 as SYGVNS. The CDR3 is CASSEWRDPGNTIYF. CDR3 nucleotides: TGTGCCAGCAGTGAATGGAGGGATCCTGGAAACACCATATATTTT.

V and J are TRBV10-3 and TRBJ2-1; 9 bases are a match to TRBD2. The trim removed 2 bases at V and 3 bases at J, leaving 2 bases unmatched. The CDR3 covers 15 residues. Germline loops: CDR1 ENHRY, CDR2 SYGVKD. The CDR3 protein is CAISERAGGYNEQFF. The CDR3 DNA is TGTGCCATCAGTGAGCGAGCGGGAGGCTACAATGAGCAGTTCTTC.

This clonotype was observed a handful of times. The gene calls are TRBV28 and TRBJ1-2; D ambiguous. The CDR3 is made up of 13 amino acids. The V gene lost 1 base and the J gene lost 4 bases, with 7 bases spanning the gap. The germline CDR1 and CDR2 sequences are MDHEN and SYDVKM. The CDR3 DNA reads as TGTGCCAGCAGTTTATTTGGCAGCTATGGCTACACCTTC. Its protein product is CASSLFGSYGYTF.

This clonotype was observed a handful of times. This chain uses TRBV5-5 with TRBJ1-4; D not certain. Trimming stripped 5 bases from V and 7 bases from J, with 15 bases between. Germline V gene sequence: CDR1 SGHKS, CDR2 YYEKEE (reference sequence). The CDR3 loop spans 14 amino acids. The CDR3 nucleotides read TGTGCCAGCAGAGCGACCCCGCTAGGTGAAAAACTGTTTTTT. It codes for CASRATPLGEKLFF.

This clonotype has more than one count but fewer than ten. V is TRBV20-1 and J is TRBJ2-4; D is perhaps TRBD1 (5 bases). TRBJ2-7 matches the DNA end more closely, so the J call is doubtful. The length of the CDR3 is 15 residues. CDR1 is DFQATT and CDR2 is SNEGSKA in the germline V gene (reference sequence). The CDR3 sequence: CSARVETELIYEQYF. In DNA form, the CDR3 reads TGCAGTGCTAGAGTCGAGACAGAATTAATCTACGAGCAGTACTTC.

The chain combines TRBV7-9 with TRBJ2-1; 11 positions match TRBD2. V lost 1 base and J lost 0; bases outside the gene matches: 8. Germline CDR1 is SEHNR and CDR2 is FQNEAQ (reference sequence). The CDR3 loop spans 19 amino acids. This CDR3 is CASSLVLAGGPSSYNEQFF. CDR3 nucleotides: TGTGCCAGCAGCTTAGTTCTAGCGGGAGGTCCTAGCTCCTACAATGAGCAGTTCTTC.

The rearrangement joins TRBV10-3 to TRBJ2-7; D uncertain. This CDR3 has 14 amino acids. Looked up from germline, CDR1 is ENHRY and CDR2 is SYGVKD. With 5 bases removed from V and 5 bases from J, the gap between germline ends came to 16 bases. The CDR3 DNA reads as TGTGCCATCAGTTTTGGTTCTGGAAGTGACGAGCAGTACTTC. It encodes CAISFGSGSDEQYF.

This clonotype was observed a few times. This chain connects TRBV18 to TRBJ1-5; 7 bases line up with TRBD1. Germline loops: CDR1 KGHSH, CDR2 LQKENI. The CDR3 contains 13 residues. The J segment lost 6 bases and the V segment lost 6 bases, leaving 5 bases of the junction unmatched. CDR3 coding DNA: TGTGCCAGCTCGACAGGGTTTATTCAGCCCCAGCATTTT. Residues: CASSTGFIQPQHF. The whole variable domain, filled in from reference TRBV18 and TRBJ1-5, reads NAGVMQNPRHLVRRRGQEARLRCSPMKGHSHVYWYRQLPEEGLKFMVYLQKENIIDESGMPKERFSAEFPKEGPSILRIQQVVRGDSAAYFCASSTGFIQPQHFGDGTRLSIL.

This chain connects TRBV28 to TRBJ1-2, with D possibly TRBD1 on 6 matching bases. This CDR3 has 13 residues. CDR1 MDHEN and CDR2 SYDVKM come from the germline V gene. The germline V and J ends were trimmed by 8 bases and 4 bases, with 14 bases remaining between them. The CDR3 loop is CASRLGALYGYTF. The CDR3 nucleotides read TGTGCCAGCCGCCTGGGGGCTCTCTATGGCTACACCTTC.

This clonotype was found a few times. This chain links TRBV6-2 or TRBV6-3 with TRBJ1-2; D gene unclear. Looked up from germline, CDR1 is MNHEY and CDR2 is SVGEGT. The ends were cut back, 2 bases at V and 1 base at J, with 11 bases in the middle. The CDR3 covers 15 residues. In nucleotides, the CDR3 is TGTGCCAGCAGTTACGTGGAGAGACTTAACTATGGCTACACCTTC. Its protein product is CASSYVERLNYGYTF.

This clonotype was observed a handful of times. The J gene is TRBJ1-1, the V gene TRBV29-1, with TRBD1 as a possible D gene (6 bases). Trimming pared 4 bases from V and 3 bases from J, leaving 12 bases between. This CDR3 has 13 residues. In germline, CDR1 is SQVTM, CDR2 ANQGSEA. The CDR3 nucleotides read TGCAGCGTTGGGCAGGGGAGATACACTGAAGCTTTCTTT. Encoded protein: CSVGQGRYTEAFF.

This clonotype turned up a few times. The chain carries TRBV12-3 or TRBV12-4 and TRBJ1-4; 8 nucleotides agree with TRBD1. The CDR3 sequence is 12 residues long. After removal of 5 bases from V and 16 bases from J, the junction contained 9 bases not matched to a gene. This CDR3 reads CASSPGQGKGFF. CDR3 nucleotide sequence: TGTGCCAGCAGTCCCGGACAGGGAAAGGGGTTTTTT.

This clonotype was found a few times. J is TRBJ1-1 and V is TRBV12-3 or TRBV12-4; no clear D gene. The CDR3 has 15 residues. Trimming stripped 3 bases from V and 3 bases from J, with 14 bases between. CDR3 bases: TGTGCCAGCAGTTTCGTCGGTCGGCAGGACACTGAAGCTTTCTTT. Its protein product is CASSFVGRQDTEAFF.

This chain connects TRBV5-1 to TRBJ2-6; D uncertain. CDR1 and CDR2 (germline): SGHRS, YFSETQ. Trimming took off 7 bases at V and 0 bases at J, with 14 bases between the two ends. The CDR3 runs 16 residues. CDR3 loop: CASGPSPSSGANVLTF. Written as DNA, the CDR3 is TGCGCCAGCGGCCCTTCCCCCAGCTCTGGGGCCAACGTCCTGACTTTC.

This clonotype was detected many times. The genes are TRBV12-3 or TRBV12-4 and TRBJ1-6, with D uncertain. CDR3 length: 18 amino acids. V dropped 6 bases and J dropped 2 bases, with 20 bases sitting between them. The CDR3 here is CASSGVNEANAYNSPLHF. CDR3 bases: TGTGCCAGCAGCGGGGTCAATGAGGCAAACGCCTATAATTCACCCCTCCACTTT.

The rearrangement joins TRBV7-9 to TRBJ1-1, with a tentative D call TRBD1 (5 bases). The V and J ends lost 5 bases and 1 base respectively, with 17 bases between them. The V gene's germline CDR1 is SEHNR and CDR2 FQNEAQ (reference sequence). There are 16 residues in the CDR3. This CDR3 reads CASSAPGRSQNTEAFF. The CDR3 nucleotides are TGTGCCAGCAGCGCACCGGGACGGAGCCAGAACACTGAAGCTTTCTTT.

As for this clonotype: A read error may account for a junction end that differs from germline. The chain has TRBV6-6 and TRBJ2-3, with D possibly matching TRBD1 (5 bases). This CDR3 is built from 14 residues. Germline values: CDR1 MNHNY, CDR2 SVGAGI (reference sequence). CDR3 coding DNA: TGTGCCCGCAGTTACGACAGATCCACAGATACGCAGTATTTT. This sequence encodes CARSYDRSTDTQYF.

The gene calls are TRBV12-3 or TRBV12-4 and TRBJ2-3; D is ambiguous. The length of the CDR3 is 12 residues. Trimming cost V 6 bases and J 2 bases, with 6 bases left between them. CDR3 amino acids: CASRGFTDTQYF. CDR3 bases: TGTGCCAGCAGGGGATTCACAGATACGCAGTATTTT.

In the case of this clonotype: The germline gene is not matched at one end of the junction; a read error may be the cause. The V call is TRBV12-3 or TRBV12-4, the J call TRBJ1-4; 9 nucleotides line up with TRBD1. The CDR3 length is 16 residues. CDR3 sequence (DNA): TGTGCCAGCAGTTTAGCCGAAAGACAGGGGGGCGAAAAACGGTTTTTT. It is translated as CASSLAERQGGEKRFF.

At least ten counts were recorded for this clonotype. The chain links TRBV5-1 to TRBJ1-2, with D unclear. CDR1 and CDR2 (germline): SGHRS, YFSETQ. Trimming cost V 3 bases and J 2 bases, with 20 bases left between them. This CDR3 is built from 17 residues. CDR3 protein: CASSYFTGIEGNYGYTF. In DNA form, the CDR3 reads TGCGCCAGCAGCTACTTCACCGGGATCGAGGGCAACTATGGCTACACCTTC.

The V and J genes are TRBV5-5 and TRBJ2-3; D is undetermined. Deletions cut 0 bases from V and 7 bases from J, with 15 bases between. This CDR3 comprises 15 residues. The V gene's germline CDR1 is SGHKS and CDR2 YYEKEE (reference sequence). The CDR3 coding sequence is TGTGCCAGCAGCTTGGAATACGGATCCTACAATACGCAGTATTTT. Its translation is CASSLEYGSYNTQYF.

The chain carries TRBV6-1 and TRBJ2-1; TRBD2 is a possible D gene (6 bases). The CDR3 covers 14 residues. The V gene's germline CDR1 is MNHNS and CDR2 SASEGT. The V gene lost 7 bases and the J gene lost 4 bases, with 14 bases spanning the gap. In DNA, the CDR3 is TGTGCCAGCAAGGAACTAGCAGGTTACAATGAGCAGTTCTTC. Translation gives CASKELAGYNEQFF.

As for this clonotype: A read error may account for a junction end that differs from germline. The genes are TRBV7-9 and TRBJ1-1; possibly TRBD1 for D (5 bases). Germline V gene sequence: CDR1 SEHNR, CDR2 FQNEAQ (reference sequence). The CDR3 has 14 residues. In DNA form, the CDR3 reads TGTGCCAGCAGCTTAGGCGGACACGGAACTGTAGCTTTCTTT. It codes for CASSLGGHGTVAFF.

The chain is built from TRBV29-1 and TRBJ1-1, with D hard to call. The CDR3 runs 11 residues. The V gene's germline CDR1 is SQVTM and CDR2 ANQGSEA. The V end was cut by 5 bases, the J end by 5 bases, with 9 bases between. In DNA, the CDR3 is TGCAGCGTTTTGGTCAGGACTGAAGCTTTCTTT. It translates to CSVLVRTEAFF.

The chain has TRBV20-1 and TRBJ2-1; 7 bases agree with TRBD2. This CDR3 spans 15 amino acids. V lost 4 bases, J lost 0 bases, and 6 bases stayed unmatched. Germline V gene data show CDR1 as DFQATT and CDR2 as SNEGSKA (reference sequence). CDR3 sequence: CSAISGESSYNEQFF. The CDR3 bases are TGCAGTGCTATCAGCGGGGAAAGCTCCTACAATGAGCAGTTCTTC.

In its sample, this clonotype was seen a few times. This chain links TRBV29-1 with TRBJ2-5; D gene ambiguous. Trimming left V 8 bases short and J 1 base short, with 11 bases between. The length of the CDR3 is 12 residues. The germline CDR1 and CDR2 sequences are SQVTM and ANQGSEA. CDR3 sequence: CSSRLAQETQYF. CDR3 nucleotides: TGCAGCTCCCGTTTGGCCCAAGAGACCCAGTACTTC.

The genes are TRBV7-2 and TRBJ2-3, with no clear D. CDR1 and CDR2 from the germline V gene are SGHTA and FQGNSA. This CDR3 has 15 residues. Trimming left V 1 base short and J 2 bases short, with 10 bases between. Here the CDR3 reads CASSLVVESTDTQYF. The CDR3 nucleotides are TGTGCCAGCAGCTTAGTGGTAGAGTCCACAGATACGCAGTATTTT.